These 15 T cell receptor beta chains originate from one sample sequenced in a study of cytomegalovirus exposure and HLA in healthy donors. Vbeta (60) and Jbeta (13) primers were used in the PCR. The data were produced by immunoSEQ multiplex PCR, yet TCRdb's version contains in-frame clones alone and is incomplete. Of some 65,000 clones in the sample, around four fifths were seen once. The sequenced sample consisted of PBMCs. The receptors shown here come from a girl aged 5-17 years in good health and CMV-seropositive.

This sequence joins TRBV5-6 and TRBJ2-5; maybe TRBD1 (6 bases). This CDR3 contains 15 residues. Germline V gene lookup returns CDR1 SGHDT and CDR2 YYEEEE. The V and J ends lost 5 bases and 5 bases respectively, with 19 bases between them. The CDR3 DNA reads as TGTGCCAGCAGGCTGGTGGACAGTTCCTTGGAGACCCAGTACTTC. Amino acid sequence: CASRLVDSSLETQYF.

This clone was counted only a few times. V is TRBV7-2 and J is TRBJ1-5, with a tentative D call TRBD1 (5 bases). Trimming removed 4 bases from V and 2 bases from J, with 12 bases in between. This CDR3 has 15 amino acids. Germline CDR1 and CDR2: SGHTA and FQGNSA. CDR3 region: CASSSGVAGNQPQHF. Written as DNA, the CDR3 is TGTGCCAGCAGCTCGGGGGTTGCCGGCAATCAGCCCCAGCATTTT.

This clone showed up just once. V usage is TRBV28 and J usage is TRBJ2-5; tentatively, D is TRBD1 (5 bases). The CDR3 length is 17 residues. The germline V gene encodes CDR1 MDHEN and CDR2 SYDVKM. Deletions cut 2 bases from V and 4 bases from J, with 20 bases between. The CDR3 DNA reads TGTGCCAGCAGTTTACAAAGACAGTTACTTCTGGGAGAGACCCAGTACTTC. Its protein product is CASSLQRQLLLGETQYF.

The rearrangement joins TRBV18 to TRBJ1-2, with D possibly being TRBD1 (5 bases). CDR3 length: 14 residues. The V end lost 2 bases, the J end lost 6 bases, and 13 bases lay between the germline ends. From germline, CDR1 is KGHSH and CDR2 LQKENI. The CDR3 loop reads CASSPSLTGDGYTF. The CDR3 DNA sequence: TGTGCCAGCTCACCATCTCTAACGGGGGATGGCTACACCTTC.

CDR3 coding DNA: TGTGCCTGGAGTGTATCTCGACTACCGGGAGGAGGCTACACCTTC. Its translation: CAWSVSRLPGGGYTF. J is TRBJ1-2 and V is TRBV30, with D uncertain. Germline V CDR1 and CDR2: GTSNPN, SVGIG (reference sequence). With 0 bases removed from V and 8 bases from J, the gap between germline ends came to 19 bases. The CDR3 runs to 15 residues.

This sequence joins TRBV28 and TRBJ2-7; 8 bases map to TRBD2. The trim removed 6 bases at V and 0 bases at J, leaving 7 bases unmatched. The CDR3 totals 15 residues. Germline-derived CDR1 and CDR2 are MDHEN and SYDVKM. CDR3 amino acids: CASRDTSGDSYEQYF. The CDR3 DNA reads TGTGCCAGCAGGGATACTAGCGGAGACTCCTACGAGCAGTACTTC.

The J gene is TRBJ2-4, the V gene TRBV4-1, with a weak D call TRBD1 (6 bases). The V end was cut by 3 bases, the J end by 0 bases, with 18 bases between. The CDR3 is 18 residues long. Germline assignment: CDR1 MGHRA and CDR2 YSYEKL. CDR3 coding DNA: TGCGCCAGCAGCCAGGACCACAGGGAACTACTAGCCAAAAACATTCAGTACTTC. It yields the protein CASSQDHRELLAKNIQYF.

This chain joins TRBV30 and TRBJ2-3; 10 nucleotides align to TRBD2. In germline, CDR1 is GTSNPN, CDR2 SVGIG (reference sequence). The CDR3 extends over 15 amino acids. The junction had 10 bases not matched to a gene; V was cut back by 2 bases and J by 8 bases. DNA for the CDR3: TGTGCCTGGAGTATAGCGGGAGGCGTGCGGGGTACGCAGTATTTT. Protein sequence: CAWSIAGGVRGTQYF.

DNA of the CDR3: TGTGCCAGCAGCCCCATAGCGGGAGGGCCAGGGGAGCAGTACTTC. Translation gives CASSPIAGGPGEQYF. The rearrangement links TRBV5-4 to TRBJ2-7, with 11 bases that match TRBD2. The CDR3 totals 15 residues. J lost 7 bases, V lost 4 bases, and 10 bases had no gene match. Germline CDR1 SGHNT, CDR2 YYREEE (reference sequence).

This clone appeared a single time. As DNA, the CDR3 is TGCGCCAGCAGCGCTGCCGGGACAGACAAGTTCTTCCTAGAGACCCAGTACTTC. Translated: CASSAAGTDKFFLETQYF. The chain is built from TRBV5-1 and TRBJ2-5, with 7 bases that match TRBD1. There are 18 residues in the CDR3. Losses at the gene ends were 4 bases for V and 4 bases for J; bases not matched to a gene: 19. Germline V gives CDR1 SGHRS, CDR2 YFSETQ.

In its sample, this clone was seen once. V gene TRBV10-2 combines with J gene TRBJ2-3; D is undetermined. The CDR3 is made up of 14 amino acids. Germline V gives CDR1 WSHSY, CDR2 SAAADI. Between the trimmed V and J ends, which lost 7 bases and 0 bases, there was a span of 11 bases. Written as DNA, the CDR3 is TGCGCCAGCAACGACATTGCTAGCACAGATACGCAGTATTTT. Protein: CASNDIASTDTQYF.

V gene TRBV7-9 combines with J gene TRBJ2-3; 7 bases are shared with TRBD1. J gave up 6 bases and V 5 bases, and 11 bases lay outside the gene matches. This CDR3 comprises 15 residues. Germline V lookup: CDR1 SEHNR, CDR2 FQNEAQ (reference sequence). This CDR3 is CASSEARGFWDTQYF. CDR3 nucleotides: TGTGCCAGCAGCGAAGCCAGGGGGTTTTGGGATACGCAGTATTTT. Variable domain in full (rest from reference TRBV7-9 and TRBJ2-3): DTGVSQNPRHKITKRGQNVTFRCDPISEHNRLYWYRQTLGQGPEFLTYFQNEAQLEKSRLLSDRFSAERPKGSFSTLEIQRTEQGDSAMYLCASSEARGFWDTQYFGPGTRLTVL.

This clone was seen a few times. The J gene is TRBJ1-2, the V gene TRBV15; D might be TRBD1 (5 bases). This CDR3 has 13 amino acids. Germline values: CDR1 LNHNV, CDR2 YYDKDF (reference sequence). V was clipped by 1 base and J by 6 bases, with 9 bases between them. The CDR3, as DNA: TGTGCCACCAGCAGAGCAGGGTTGAATGGCTACACCTTC. Protein: CATSRAGLNGYTF.

The rearrangement uses TRBV7-9 and TRBJ2-5; TRBD2 aligns across 11 bases. Germline V CDR1 and CDR2: SEHNR, FQNEAQ (reference sequence). The CDR3 covers 15 residues. Losses at the gene ends were 9 bases for V and 10 bases for J; bases not matched to a gene: 16. The CDR3 region is CASNIAGGPARDQYF. CDR3 DNA sequence: TGTGCCAGTAATATAGCGGGGGGGCCCGCCAGGGACCAGTACTTC.

The rearrangement joins TRBV10-3 to TRBJ2-5; 12 bases align to TRBD2. Trimming removed 8 bases from V and 5 bases from J; junction bases left unmatched: 3. The CDR3 sequence is 13 residues long. Looked up from germline, CDR1 is ENHRY and CDR2 is SYGVKD. The CDR3 protein is CAIASGRGETQYF. The DNA for the CDR3 is TGTGCCATCGCTAGCGGGAGGGGGGAGACCCAGTACTTC.